Sequencing of this TCR beta chain was carried out in a study of blood T cell repertoires in COVID-19. Study summary: Sites across the United States, Italy and Spain contributed samples from acute and convalescent COVID-19.

Patients in Seattle were enrolled during active infection, then followed longitudinally. Per the authors' pipeline: From reference gene primer amplification, estimates of nucleated cell counts were derived. The data were produced by immunoSEQ multiplex PCR, yet TCRdb's version contains in-frame clones alone and is incomplete. V, J and clone size derive from that table, while D and trimming were established from the DNA sequence. Among approximately 200,000 clones listed, less than 85% were seen once. Concerning this clone itself: Other DNA sequences in the same sample also yield this CDR3.

The CDR3 has 17 amino acids. Germline CDR1 and CDR2: ENHRY and SYGVKD. The trim removed 5 bases at V and 1 base at J, leaving 13 bases unmatched. The sequence was obtained from a woman older than 75 with COVID-19, enrolled during active disease. Sequences were obtained from peripheral blood. J is TRBJ2-7 and V is TRBV10-3; 8 bases line up with TRBD1. The CDR3: CAISQGALDLSSYEQYF. DNA for the CDR3: TGTGCCATCAGTCAGGGGGCGTTGGATCTTTCTTCCTACGAGCAGTACTTC.